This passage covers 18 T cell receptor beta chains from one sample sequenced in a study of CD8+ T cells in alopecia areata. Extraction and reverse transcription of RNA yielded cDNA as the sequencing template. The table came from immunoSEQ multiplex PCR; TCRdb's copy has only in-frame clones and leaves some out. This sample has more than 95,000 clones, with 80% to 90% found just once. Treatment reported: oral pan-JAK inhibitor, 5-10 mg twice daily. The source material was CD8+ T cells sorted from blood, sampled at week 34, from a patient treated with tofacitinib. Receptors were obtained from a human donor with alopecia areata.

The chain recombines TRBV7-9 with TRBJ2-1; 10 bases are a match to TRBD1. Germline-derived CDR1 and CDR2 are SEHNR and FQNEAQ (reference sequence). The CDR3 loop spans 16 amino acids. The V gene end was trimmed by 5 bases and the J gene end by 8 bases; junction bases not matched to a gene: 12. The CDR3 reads CASSLIPGQGSHEQFF. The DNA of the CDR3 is TGTGCCAGCAGCCTCATTCCGGGACAGGGGTCTCATGAGCAGTTCTTC.

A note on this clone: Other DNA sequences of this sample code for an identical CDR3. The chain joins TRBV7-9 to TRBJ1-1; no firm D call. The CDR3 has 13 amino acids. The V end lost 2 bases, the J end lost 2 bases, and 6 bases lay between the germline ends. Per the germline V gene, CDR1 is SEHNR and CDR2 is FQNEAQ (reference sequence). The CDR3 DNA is TGTGCCAGCAGCTTATCCGGCAACACTGAAGCTTTCTTT. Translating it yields CASSLSGNTEAFF.

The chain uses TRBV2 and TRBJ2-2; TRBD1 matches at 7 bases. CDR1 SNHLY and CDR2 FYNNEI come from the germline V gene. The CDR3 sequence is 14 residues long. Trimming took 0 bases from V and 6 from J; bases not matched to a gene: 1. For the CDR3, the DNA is TGTGCCAGCAGTGAAGCACAGGGGCCCGGGGAGCTGTTTTTT. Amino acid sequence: CASSEAQGPGELFF.

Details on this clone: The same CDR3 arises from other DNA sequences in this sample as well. The CDR3 coding sequence is TGCGCCAGCAGTCCCGGACGGACGAACACCGGGGAGCTGTTTTTT. Translation gives CASSPGRTNTGELFF. The rearrangement links TRBV4-1 to TRBJ2-2, with unresolved D. V lost 6 bases, J lost 0 bases, and 11 bases lay in between. This CDR3 contains 15 residues. The germline gives CDR1 MGHRA, CDR2 YSYEKL.

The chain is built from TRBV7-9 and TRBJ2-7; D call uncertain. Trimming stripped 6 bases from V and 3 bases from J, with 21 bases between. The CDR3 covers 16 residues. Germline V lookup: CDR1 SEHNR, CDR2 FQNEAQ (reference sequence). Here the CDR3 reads CASSSSGPLTHYEQYF. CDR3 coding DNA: TGTGCCAGCAGTTCCTCCGGGCCCCTAACCCACTACGAGCAGTACTTC.

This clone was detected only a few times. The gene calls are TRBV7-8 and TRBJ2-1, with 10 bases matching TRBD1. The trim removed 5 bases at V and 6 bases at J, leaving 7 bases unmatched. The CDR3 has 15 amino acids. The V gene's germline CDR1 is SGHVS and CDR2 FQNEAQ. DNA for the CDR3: TGTGCCAGCAGCCGCGACAGGGGGCGAGTCAATGAGCAGTTCTTC. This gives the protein CASSRDRGRVNEQFF.

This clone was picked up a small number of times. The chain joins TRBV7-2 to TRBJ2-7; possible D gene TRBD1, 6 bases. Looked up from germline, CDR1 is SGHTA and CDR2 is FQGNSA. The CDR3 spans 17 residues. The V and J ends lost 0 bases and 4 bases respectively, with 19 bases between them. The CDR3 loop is CASSLAAADSYNYEQYF. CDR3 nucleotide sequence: TGTGCCAGCAGCTTAGCAGCGGCGGACAGCTACAATTACGAGCAGTACTTC.

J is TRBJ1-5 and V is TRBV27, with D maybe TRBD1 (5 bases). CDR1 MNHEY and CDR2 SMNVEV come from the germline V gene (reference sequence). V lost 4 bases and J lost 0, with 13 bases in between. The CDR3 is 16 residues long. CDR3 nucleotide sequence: TGTGCCAGCAGTTCGGGGGGGTTCTATAGCAATCAGCCCCAGCATTTT. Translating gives CASSSGGFYSNQPQHF.

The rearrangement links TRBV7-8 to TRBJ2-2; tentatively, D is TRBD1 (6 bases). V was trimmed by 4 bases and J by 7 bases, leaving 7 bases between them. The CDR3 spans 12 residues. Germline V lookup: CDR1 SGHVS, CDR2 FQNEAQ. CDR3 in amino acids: CASSYRVGELFF. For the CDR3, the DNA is TGTGCCAGCAGCTACAGGGTCGGGGAGCTGTTTTTT.

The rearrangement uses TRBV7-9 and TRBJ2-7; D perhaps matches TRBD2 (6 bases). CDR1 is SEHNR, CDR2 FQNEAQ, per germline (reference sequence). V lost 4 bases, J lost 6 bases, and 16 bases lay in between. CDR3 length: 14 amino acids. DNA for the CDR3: TGTGCCAGCAGCTCAAGAGACGGGGACTTCGAGCAGTACTTC. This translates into CASSSRDGDFEQYF.

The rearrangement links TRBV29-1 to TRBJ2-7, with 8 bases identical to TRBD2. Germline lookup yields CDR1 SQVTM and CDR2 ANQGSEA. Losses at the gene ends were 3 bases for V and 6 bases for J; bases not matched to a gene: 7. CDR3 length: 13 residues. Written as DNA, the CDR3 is TGCAGCGTTGATCGAGCGGGAGATCGCGAGCAGTACTTC. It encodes CSVDRAGDREQYF.

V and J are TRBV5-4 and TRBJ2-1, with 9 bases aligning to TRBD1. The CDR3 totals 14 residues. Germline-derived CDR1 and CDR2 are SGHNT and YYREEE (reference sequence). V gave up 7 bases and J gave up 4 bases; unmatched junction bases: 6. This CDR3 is CASAGTGNYNEQFF. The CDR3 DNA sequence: TGTGCCAGCGCCGGGACAGGGAATTACAATGAGCAGTTCTTC.

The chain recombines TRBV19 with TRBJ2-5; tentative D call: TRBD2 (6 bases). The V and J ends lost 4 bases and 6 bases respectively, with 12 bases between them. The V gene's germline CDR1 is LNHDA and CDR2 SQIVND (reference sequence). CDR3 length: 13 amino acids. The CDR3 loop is CASSTRDLKTQYF. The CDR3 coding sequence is TGTGCCAGTAGTACCCGGGACTTGAAGACCCAGTACTTC.

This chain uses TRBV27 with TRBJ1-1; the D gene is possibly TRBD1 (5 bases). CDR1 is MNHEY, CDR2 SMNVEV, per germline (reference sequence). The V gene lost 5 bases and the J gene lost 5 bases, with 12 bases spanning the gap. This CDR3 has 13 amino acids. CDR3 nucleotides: TGTGCCAGCAGTGTCGGGGGTCGGACTGAAGCTTTCTTT. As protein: CASSVGGRTEAFF.

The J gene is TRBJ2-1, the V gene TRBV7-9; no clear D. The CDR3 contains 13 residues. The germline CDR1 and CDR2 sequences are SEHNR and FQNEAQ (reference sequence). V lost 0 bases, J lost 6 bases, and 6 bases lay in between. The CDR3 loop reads CASSLAAFNEQFF. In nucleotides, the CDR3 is TGTGCCAGCAGCTTAGCTGCGTTCAATGAGCAGTTCTTC.

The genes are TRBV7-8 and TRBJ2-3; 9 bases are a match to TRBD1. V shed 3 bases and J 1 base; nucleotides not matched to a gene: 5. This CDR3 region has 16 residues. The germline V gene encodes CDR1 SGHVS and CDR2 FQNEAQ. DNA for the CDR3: TGTGCCAGCAGCTTTCCCCGGGACAGGGGCACAGATACGCAGTATTTT. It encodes CASSFPRDRGTDTQYF.

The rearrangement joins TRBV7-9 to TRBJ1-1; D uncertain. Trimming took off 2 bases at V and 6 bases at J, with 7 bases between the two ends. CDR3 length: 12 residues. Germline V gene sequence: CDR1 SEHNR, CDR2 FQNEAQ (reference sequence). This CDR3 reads CASSLQGAEAFF. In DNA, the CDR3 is TGTGCCAGCAGCTTACAAGGAGCTGAAGCTTTCTTT. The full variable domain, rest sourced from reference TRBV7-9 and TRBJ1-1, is DTGVSQNPRHKITKRGQNVTFRCDPISEHNRLYWYRQTLGQGPEFLTYFQNEAQLEKSRLLSDRFSAERPKGSFSTLEIQRTEQGDSAMYLCASSLQGAEAFFGQGTRLTVV.

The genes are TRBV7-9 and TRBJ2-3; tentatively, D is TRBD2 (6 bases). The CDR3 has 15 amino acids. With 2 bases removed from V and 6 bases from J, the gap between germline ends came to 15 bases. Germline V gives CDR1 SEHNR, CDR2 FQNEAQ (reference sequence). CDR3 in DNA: TGTGCCAGCAGCTTATTGGAACTAGCCGGTGATACGCAGTATTTT. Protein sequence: CASSLLELAGDTQYF.